This T cell receptor beta chain comes out of a study of CD8+ T cells in alopecia areata. As regards this clone: Its antigen is as yet unknown. Other nucleotide sequences in the sample specify the same CDR3.

This CDR3 has 12 residues. Germline CDR1 LGHNT, CDR2 FRNRAP. The V and J ends lost 4 bases and 0 bases respectively, with 2 bases between them. Study findings and constraints: Scalp samples also yield sequences of resident alphabeta T cells from normal skin. Lesional scalp exceeded normal scalp in clonality, especially in alopecia totalis/universalis.

Following extraction, RNA underwent reverse transcription to cDNA, which served as the sequencing template. Measured with immunoSEQ multiplex PCR; TCRdb has only the in-frame clones, and not every one. The repertoire holds 140,000 to 150,000 clones, with around 62% as singletons. Researchers picked out CD4+ and CD8+ T cells from PBMCs by sorting. The chain links TRBV12-5 to TRBJ2-3; no clear D. The sequencing sample was made of CD8+ T cells sorted from blood. This sequence originates from a human donor in good health. CDR3 protein: CASGYSTDTQYF. CDR3 coding DNA: TGTGCTAGTGGTTATAGCACAGATACGCAGTATTTT. Using reference TRBV12-5 and TRBJ2-3 for the parts outside the CDR3, the full variable domain is DARVTQTPRHKVTEMGQEVTMRCQPILGHNTVFWYRQTMMQGLELLAYFRNRAPLDDSGMPKDRFSAEMPDATLATLKIQPSEPRDSAVYFCASGYSTDTQYFGPGTRLTVL.